A selection of T cell receptor beta chains follows, all from one sample in a study of cytomegalovirus exposure and HLA in healthy donors. TCRdb keeps only in-frame clones here, not all; method: immunoSEQ multiplex PCR. The sample consists of approximately 160,000 clones, approximately 86% of them appearing once. Sequencing was done on a sample of PBMCs. These receptors were taken from a man aged 25-45 years in good health and CMV-seropositive. CDR3s include the opening cysteine and the closing phenylalanine or tryptophan. D genes are given only for firm matches. A row's size may be missing; if present it is once, few, many or a size class.

V gene: TRBV5-5
J gene: TRBJ2-7
D gene: -
clone size: -
CDR3 DNA: TGTGCCAGCAGCTCCATCGTTTCCCCCCGGACAGTAATTGAGCAGTACTTC
CDR3 protein: CASSSIVSPRTVIEQYF

V gene: TRBV4-2
J gene: TRBJ1-3
D gene: -
clone size: -
CDR3 DNA: TGTGCCAGCAGCCCGGTCTCTGGAAACACCATATATTTT
CDR3 protein: CASSPVSGNTIYF

V gene: TRBV2
J gene: TRBJ2-7
D gene: -
clone size: -
CDR3 DNA: TGTGCCAGCAGTGAGGGGGCGGGTTACTACGAGCAGTACTTC
CDR3 protein: CASSEGAGYYEQYF

V gene: TRBV7-2
J gene: TRBJ1-1
D gene: TRBD1
clone size: -
CDR3 DNA: TGTGCCAGCACCCCCCAGGGGGCCGGCACTGAAGCTTTCTTT
CDR3 protein: CASTPQGAGTEAFF

V gene: TRBV13
J gene: TRBJ1-1
D gene: -
clone size: -
CDR3 DNA: TGTGCCAGCAGCTCGAGGAGGAACACTGAAGCTTTCTTT
CDR3 protein: CASSSRRNTEAFF

V gene: TRBV7-9
J gene: TRBJ1-5
D gene: -
clone size: -
CDR3 DNA: TGTGCCAGCAGCTGGGGACACGGCAATCAGCCCCAGCATTTT
CDR3 protein: CASSWGHGNQPQHF

V gene: TRBV18
J gene: TRBJ2-1
D gene: -
clone size: -
CDR3 DNA: TGTGCCAGCTCACCAGGGGCAGACCCCTCCTACAATGAGCAGTTCTTC
CDR3 protein: CASSPGADPSYNEQFF

V gene: TRBV4-3
J gene: TRBJ1-2
D gene: TRBD1
clone size: -
CDR3 DNA: TGCGCCAGCAGCCAGCCCGAGACAGGGGGCGACTATGGCTACACCTTC
CDR3 protein: CASSQPETGGDYGYTF

V gene: TRBV6-6
J gene: TRBJ1-5
D gene: -
clone size: -
CDR3 DNA: TGTGCCAGCAGTTCACAAGGGGATCAGCCCCAGCATTTT
CDR3 protein: CASSSQGDQPQHF

V gene: TRBV5-4
J gene: TRBJ2-1
D gene: -
clone size: -
CDR3 DNA: TGTGCCAGCAGCGTGGACGGGAGCTCCTACAATGAGCAGTTCTTC
CDR3 protein: CASSVDGSSYNEQFF

V gene: TRBV7-8
J gene: TRBJ1-6
D gene: -
clone size: once
CDR3 DNA: TGTGCCAGCAGCTTAGATGGGGGGTTGGGATCACCCCTCCACTTT
CDR3 protein: CASSLDGGLGSPLHF

V gene: TRBV5-6
J gene: TRBJ1-6
D gene: -
clone size: -
CDR3 DNA: TGTGCCAGCAGCTGGTGGACAAATTCACCCCTCCACTTT
CDR3 protein: CASSWWTNSPLHF

V gene: TRBV9
J gene: TRBJ2-7
D gene: TRBD1
clone size: -
CDR3 DNA: TGTGCCAGCAGCGTAGGTCAGGGGGCCTCCGAGCAGTACTTC
CDR3 protein: CASSVGQGASEQYF

V gene: TRBV19
J gene: TRBJ1-6
D gene: TRBD1
clone size: few
CDR3 DNA: TGTGCCAGTAGTATGCGCGGGACAGGGAGACCCCTCCACTTT
CDR3 protein: CASSMRGTGRPLHF

V gene: TRBV4-3
J gene: TRBJ2-7
D gene: TRBD2
clone size: -
CDR3 DNA: TGCGCCAGCAGCCAAGCCCCCTTACTAGCGGGGGCCCCCGCTTTAAGCTCCTACGAGCAGTACTTC
CDR3 protein: CASSQAPLLAGAPALSSYEQYF